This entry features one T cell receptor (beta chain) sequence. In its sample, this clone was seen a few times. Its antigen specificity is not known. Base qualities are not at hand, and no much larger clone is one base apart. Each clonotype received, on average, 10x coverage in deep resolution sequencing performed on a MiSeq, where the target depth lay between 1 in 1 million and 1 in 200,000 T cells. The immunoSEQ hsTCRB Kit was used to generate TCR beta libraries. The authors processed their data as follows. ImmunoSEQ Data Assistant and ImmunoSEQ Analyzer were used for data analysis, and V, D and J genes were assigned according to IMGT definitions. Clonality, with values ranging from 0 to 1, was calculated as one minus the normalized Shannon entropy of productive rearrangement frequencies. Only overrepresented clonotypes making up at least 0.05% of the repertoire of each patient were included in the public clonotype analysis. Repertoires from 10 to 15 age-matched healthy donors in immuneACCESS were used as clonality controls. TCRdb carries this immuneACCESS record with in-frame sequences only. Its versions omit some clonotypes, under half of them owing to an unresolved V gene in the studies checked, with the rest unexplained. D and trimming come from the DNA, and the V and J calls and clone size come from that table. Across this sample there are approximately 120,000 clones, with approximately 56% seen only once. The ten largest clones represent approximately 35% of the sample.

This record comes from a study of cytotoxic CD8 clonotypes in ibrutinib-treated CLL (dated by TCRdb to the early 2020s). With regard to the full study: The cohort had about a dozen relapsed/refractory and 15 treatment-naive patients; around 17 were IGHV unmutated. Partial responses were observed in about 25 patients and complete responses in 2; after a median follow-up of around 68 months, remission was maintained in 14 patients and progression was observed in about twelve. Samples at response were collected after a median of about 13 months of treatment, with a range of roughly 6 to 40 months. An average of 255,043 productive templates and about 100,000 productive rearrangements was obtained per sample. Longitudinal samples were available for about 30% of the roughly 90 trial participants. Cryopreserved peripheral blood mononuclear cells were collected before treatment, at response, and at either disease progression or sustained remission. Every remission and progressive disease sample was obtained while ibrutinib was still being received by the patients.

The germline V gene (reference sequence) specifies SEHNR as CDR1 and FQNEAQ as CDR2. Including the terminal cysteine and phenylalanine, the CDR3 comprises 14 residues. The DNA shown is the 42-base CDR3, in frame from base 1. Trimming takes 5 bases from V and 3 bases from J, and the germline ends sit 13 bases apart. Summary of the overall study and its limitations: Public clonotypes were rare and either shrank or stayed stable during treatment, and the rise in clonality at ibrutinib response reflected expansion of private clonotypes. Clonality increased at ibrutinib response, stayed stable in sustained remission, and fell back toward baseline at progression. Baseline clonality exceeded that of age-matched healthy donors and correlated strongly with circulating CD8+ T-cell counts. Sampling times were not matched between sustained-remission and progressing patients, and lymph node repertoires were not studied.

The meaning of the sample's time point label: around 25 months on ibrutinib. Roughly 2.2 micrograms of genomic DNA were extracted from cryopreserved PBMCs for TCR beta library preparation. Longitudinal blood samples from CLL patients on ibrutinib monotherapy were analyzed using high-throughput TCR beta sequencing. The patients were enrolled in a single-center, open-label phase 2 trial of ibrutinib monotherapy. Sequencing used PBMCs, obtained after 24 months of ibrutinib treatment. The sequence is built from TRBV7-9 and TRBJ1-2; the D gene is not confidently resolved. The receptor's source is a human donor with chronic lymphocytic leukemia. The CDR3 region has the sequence CASSPDGGDYGYTF. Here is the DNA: TGTGCCAGCAGCCCGGACGGCGGAGACTATGGCTACACCTTC.